Listed here are 16 T cell receptor beta chains from one sample, sequenced in a study of T cells in Graves' hyperthyroidism and ophthalmopathy. There were TCR beta CDR3 regions amplified from RNA transcripts. With the HTBI primer set, the TCR CDR3 went through a first round of RT-PCR. Each CDR3 protein is one row after TCRdb ran MiXCR on the multiplex PCR reads. The sample lists 300,000 or so distinct CDR3 sequences, 16% seen once, with roughly 33% in the top ten. Sequenced sample: blood. The receptors were gathered from a man aged 25-45 years with Graves' hyperthyroidism.

This clonotype was recorded a few times. The CDR3 DNA reads TGTGCCAGCAGCCAAGACAGGGGAAGGGTCTATGGCTACACCTTC. The encoded protein is CASSQDRGRVYGYTF. J is TRBJ1-2 and V is TRBV3-1; D might be TRBD1 (6 bases). V was trimmed by 0 bases and J by 4 bases, leaving 12 bases between them. CDR1 and CDR2 (germline): LGHDT, YNNKEL (reference sequence). The CDR3 extends over 15 amino acids.

This clonotype has a handful of counts. This rearrangement joins TRBV18 to TRBJ2-5, with no clear D. V lost 4 bases to trimming and J lost 1 base, with 13 bases between them. CDR1 is KGHSH, CDR2 LQKENI, per germline. The CDR3 is 15 amino acids. The CDR3 sequence: CASSQSIQGQETQYF. Written as DNA, the CDR3 is TGTGCCAGCTCACAATCCATCCAAGGCCAAGAGACCCAGTACTTC.

This clonotype was seen repeatedly, ten times or more. CDR3 coding DNA: TGTGCCAGCAGTGGTGGAGGCTACGAGCAGTACTTC. It encodes CASSGGGYEQYF. The chain couples TRBV6-1 to TRBJ2-7; the D gene is possibly TRBD2 (5 bases). This CDR3 is built from 12 residues. Germline CDR1 reads MNHNS; CDR2 reads SASEGT. Between the trimmed V and J ends, which lost 4 bases and 3 bases, there was a span of 7 bases.

Points on this clonotype: Possible read error: a much larger clone is one base away. V usage is TRBV2 and J usage is TRBJ1-5, with 10 bases matching TRBD1. CDR3 size: 16 residues. Germline V gives CDR1 SNHLY, CDR2 FYNNEI. The CDR3 sequence is CASSELETGGRQPRHF. The DNA of the CDR3 is TGTGCCAGCAGTGAATTAGAGACAGGGGGCCGTCAGCCCCGGCATTTT.

The rearrangement joins TRBV20-1 to TRBJ2-2; D is unresolved. V gave up 2 bases and J gave up 2 bases, with 9 bases separating them. This CDR3 contains 14 residues. From germline, CDR1 is DFQATT and CDR2 SNEGSKA (reference sequence). The CDR3 protein is CSARLSHNTGELFF. In DNA, the CDR3 is TGCAGTGCTAGACTTAGCCACAACACCGGGGAGCTGTTTTTT.

This clonotype has only a few counts. The chain employs TRBV9 and TRBJ2-3; TRBD2 aligns across 12 bases. CDR1 is SGDLS and CDR2 is YYNGEE in the germline V gene. The CDR3 spans 15 residues. J gave up 4 bases and V 4 bases, and 4 bases lay outside the gene matches. DNA of the CDR3: TGTGCCAGCAGCCCAAGACTAGCGGGAGCAGATACGCAGTATTTT. This translates into CASSPRLAGADTQYF.

Ten or more counts support this clonotype. The chain joins TRBV20-1 to TRBJ2-7; 9 bases line up with TRBD2. Per germline, CDR1 DFQATT and CDR2 SNEGSKA (reference sequence). Trimming cost V 0 bases and J 2 bases; bases outside gene matches: 2. The CDR3 totals 14 residues. In DNA form, the CDR3 reads TGCAGTGCTAGAGATAGCGGGAGTACCTACGAGCAGTACTTC. Amino acids: CSARDSGSTYEQYF.

This clonotype was found many times. This sequence joins TRBV5-1 and TRBJ1-2, with TRBD1 identical over 7 bases. V was clipped by 3 bases and J by 5 bases; unmatched bases: 7. The germline CDR1 and CDR2 sequences are SGHRS and YFSETQ. The CDR3 sequence is 14 residues long. CDR3 protein: CASSSGTAGYGYTF. CDR3 bases: TGCGCCAGCAGCTCCGGGACAGCGGGTTATGGCTACACCTTC.

In this sample, this clonotype turned up a few times. The chain links TRBV29-1 to TRBJ2-1; D is possibly TRBD1 (8 bases). CDR1 is SQVTM and CDR2 is ANQGSEA in the germline V gene. The CDR3 runs to 15 residues. Trimming shortened V by 6 bases and J by 5 bases, and 20 bases separated the two germline ends. The CDR3 sequence is CSVRGGDRPNNEQFF. CDR3 DNA sequence: TGCAGCGTCCGAGGGGGGGACAGGCCAAACAATGAGCAGTTCTTC.

This CDR3 is CASSPPGDRDHQETQYF. Here the CDR3 DNA reads TGTGCCAGCAGCCCCCCTGGGGACAGGGACCACCAAGAGACCCAGTACTTC. V gene TRBV7-9 combines with J gene TRBJ2-5; 9 bases line up with TRBD1. Unmatched junction bases numbered 10, after V lost 5 bases and J lost 0 bases. Germline V lookup: CDR1 SEHNR, CDR2 FQNEAQ (reference sequence). The CDR3 covers 17 residues.

This clonotype was detected a few times. The chain employs TRBV19 and TRBJ2-1; tentative D call: TRBD2 (5 bases). Looked up from germline, CDR1 is LNHDA and CDR2 is SQIVND (reference sequence). V was pared by 5 bases and J by 8 bases, with 19 bases between. The CDR3 is made up of 15 amino acids. The CDR3 spells CASSARLPVVDEQFF. CDR3 coding DNA: TGTGCCAGTAGTGCCCGACTACCGGTGGTCGATGAGCAGTTCTTC.

The chain couples TRBV3-1 to TRBJ2-3; 16 nucleotides match TRBD2. Germline V gives CDR1 LGHDT, CDR2 YNNKEL (reference sequence). V lost 5 bases to trimming and J lost 5 bases; unmatched junction nucleotides: 13. The CDR3 runs to 19 residues. CDR3 in amino acids: CASSARPGLAGGPIDTQYF. The CDR3 region has the DNA TGTGCCAGCAGCGCCAGGCCGGGACTAGCGGGAGGGCCGATAGATACGCAGTATTTT.

This clonotype was observed a few times. Since a much larger clone is just one base distant, this may be a read error. The chain combines TRBV28 with TRBJ2-7; perhaps TRBD2 as D (6 bases). The length of the CDR3 is 13 residues. Germline V gene data show CDR1 as MDHEN and CDR2 as SYDVKM. The chain's CDR3 is CASSSDWRDEQHF. CDR3 in DNA: TGTGCCAGCAGTTCGGACTGGAGGGACGAGCAGCACTTC.

This clonotype was seen many times. As DNA, the CDR3 is TGTGCCAGCACCGAAGGGTCTAGCGCACCGCCTAGCACAGATACGCAGTATTTT. This codes for CASTEGSSAPPSTDTQYF. The V and J genes are TRBV2 and TRBJ2-3; perhaps TRBD2 as D (6 bases). Germline CDR1 is SNHLY and CDR2 is FYNNEI. Deletions cut 7 bases from V and 0 bases from J, with 23 bases between. This CDR3 is 18 amino acids long.

A remark on this clonotype: Given a much more abundant clone one base away, this may be a read error. This sequence joins TRBV11-2 and TRBJ1-2; D ambiguous. Trimming took 6 bases from V and 0 from J, leaving 14 bases between them. The CDR3 length is 15 residues. Per germline, CDR1 SGHAT and CDR2 FQNNGV. The CDR3 DNA reads as TGTGCCAGCAGGCCCCCGGCTGGCGCTAACTATGGCTACACCTTC. The encoded protein is CASRPPAGANYGYTF.

This clonotype was counted only a few times. The chain is built from TRBV4-1 and TRBJ2-3; maybe TRBD1 (5 bases). V lost 3 bases, J lost 1 base, and 17 bases lay in between. This CDR3 comprises 17 residues. CDR1 and CDR2 from the germline V gene are MGHRA and YSYEKL. Here the CDR3 reads CASSHTPGGAGTDTQYF. Here the CDR3 DNA reads TGCGCCAGCAGCCACACCCCCGGTGGGGCCGGCACAGATACGCAGTATTTT.